This TCR beta chain was captured in a study of Ad26.COV2.S vaccination and SARS-CoV-2 variants. With 2 bases removed from V and 8 bases from J, the gap between germline ends came to 9 bases. The CDR3 extends over 13 amino acids. Germline V CDR1 and CDR2: SGHAT, FQNNGV. The treatment denotes: over 15 received Ad26.COV2.S at low or high dose, single or two shots; 5 received placebo; per-sample allocation not given. Sampling happened 63 days after the first vaccine or placebo injection. Built on an Ad26 vector, the vaccine expressed Wuhan-strain SARS-CoV-2 spike. Method: immunoSEQ multiplex PCR; TCRdb's copy keeps in-frame clones and lacks some. Counted here are 300,000 to 400,000 clones, approximately 81% occurring once; the ten biggest clones make up roughly 3.3%.

Sequenced here: peripheral blood, sampled in a trial of Ad26.COV2.S vaccine versus placebo. The rearrangement links TRBV11-2 to TRBJ1-4; D not certain. The receptor was isolated from a person aged 18-65 years who received the Ad26.COV2.S COVID-19 vaccine or a placebo. Here the CDR3 reads CASSLRIGEKLFF. The CDR3 nucleotides are TGTGCCAGCAGCTTACGAATCGGGGAAAAACTGTTTTTT.